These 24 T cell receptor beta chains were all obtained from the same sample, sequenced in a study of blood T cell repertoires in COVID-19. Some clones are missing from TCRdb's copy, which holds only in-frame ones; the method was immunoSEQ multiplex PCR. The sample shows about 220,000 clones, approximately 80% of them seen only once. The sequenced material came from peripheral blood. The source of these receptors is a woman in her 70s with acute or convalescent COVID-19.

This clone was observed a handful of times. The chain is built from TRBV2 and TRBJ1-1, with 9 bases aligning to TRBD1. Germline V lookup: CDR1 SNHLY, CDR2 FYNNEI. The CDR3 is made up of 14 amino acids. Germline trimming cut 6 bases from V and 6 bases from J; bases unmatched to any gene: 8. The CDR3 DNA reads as TGTGCCAGCAGCGCAAGGACAGGGGTAGCTGAAGCTTTCTTT. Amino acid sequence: CASSARTGVAEAFF.

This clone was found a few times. This CDR3 reads CASSLDIDGGYGYTF. For the CDR3, the DNA is TGTGCCAGCAGCTTGGACATTGACGGAGGGTATGGCTACACCTTC. The chain couples TRBV7-9 to TRBJ1-2; tentatively, D is TRBD1 (5 bases). CDR1 and CDR2 from the germline V gene are SEHNR and FQNEAQ (reference sequence). The CDR3 spans 15 residues. Trimming took off 3 bases at V and 5 bases at J, with 16 bases between the two ends.

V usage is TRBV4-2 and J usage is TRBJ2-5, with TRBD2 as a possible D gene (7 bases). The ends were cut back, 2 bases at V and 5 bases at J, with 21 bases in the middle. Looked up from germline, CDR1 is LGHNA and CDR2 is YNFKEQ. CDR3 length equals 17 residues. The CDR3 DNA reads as TGTGCCAGCAGCCAATCGAGCGCCGGGGGGCCCTTCGAGACCCAGTACTTC. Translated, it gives CASSQSSAGGPFETQYF.

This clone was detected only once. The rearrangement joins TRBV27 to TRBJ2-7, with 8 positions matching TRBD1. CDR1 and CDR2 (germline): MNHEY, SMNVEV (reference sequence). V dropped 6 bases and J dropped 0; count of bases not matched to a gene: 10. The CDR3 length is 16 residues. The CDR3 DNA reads TGTGCCAGCAGACCGGGGACAGGCAAATCCTCCTACGAGCAGTACTTC. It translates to CASRPGTGKSSYEQYF.

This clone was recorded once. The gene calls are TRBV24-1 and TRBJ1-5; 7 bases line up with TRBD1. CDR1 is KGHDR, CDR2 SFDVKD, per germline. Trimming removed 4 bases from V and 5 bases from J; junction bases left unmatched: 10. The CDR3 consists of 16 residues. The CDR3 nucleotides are TGTGCCACCAGTGAGCCGGGACAGAGCCAATATCAGCCCCAGCATTTT. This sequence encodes CATSEPGQSQYQPQHF.

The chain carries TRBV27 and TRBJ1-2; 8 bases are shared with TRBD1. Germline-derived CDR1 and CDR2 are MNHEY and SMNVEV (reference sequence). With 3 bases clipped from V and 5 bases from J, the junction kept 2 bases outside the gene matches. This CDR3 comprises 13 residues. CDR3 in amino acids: CASSLTGEYGYTF. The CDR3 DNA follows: TGTGCCAGCAGTTTGACAGGGGAGTATGGCTACACCTTC.

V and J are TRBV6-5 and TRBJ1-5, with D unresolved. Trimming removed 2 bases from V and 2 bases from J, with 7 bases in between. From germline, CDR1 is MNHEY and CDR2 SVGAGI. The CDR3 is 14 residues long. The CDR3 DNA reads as TGTGCCAGCAGTTACGGGCGGGGCAATCAGCCCCAGCATTTT. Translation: CASSYGRGNQPQHF.

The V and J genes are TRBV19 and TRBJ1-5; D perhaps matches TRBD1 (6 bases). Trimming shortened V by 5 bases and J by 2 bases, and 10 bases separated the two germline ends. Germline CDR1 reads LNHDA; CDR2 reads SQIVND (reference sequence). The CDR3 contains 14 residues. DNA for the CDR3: TGTGCCAGTAGTGACTCAGGGGGCAATCAGCCCCAGCATTTT. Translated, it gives CASSDSGGNQPQHF.

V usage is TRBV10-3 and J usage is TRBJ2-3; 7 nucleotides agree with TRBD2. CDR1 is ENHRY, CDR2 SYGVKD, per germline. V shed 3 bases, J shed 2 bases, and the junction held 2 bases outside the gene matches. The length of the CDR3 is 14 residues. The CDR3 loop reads CAISDGLDTDTQYF. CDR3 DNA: TGTGCCATCAGTGATGGACTAGACACAGATACGCAGTATTTT.

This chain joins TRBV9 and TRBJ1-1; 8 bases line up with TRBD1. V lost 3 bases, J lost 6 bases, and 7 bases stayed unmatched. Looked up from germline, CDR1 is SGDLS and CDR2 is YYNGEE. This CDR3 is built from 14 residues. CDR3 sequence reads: CASSEQGGVAEAFF. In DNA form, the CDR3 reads TGTGCCAGCAGCGAACAGGGGGGCGTCGCTGAAGCTTTCTTT.

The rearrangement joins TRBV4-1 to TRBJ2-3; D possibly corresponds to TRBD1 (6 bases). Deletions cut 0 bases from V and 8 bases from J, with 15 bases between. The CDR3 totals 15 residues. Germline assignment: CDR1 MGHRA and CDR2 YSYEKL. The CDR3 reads CASSQESPPRGTQYF. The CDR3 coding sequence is TGCGCCAGCAGCCAAGAGTCCCCTCCCAGGGGTACGCAGTATTTT.

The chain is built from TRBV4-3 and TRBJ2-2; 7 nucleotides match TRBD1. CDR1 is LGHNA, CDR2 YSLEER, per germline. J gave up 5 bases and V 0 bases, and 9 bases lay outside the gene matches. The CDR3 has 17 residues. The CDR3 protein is CASSQDSPWDRTGELFF. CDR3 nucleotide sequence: TGCGCCAGCAGCCAAGATTCCCCTTGGGACAGAACCGGGGAGCTGTTTTTT.

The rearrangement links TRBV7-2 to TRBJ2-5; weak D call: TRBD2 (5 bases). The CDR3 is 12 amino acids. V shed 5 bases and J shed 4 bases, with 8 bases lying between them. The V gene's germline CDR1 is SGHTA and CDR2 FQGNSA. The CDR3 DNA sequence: TGTGCCAGCAGCGGCGGGTTAGAGACCCAGTACTTC. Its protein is CASSGGLETQYF.

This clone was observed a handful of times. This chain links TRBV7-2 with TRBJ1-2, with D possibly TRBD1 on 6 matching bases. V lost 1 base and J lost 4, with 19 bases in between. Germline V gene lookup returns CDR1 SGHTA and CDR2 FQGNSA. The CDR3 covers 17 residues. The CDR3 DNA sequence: TGTGCCAGCAGCTTAGTTTCCCGGGGCAGGGGTACCTATGGCTACACCTTC. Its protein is CASSLVSRGRGTYGYTF.

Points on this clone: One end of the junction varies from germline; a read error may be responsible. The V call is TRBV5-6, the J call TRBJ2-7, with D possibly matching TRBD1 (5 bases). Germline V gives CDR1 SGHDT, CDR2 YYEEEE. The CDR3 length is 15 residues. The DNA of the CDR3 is TGTGCCAGTAGCTCTGTGACAGTACTCTCCTACGAGCAGTACTTC. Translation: CASSSVTVLSYEQYF.

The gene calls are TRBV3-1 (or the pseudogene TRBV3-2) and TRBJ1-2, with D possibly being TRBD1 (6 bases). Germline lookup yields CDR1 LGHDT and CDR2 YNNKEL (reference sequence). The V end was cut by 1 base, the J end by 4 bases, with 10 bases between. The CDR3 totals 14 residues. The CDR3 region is CASSQGAGAYGYTF. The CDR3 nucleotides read TGTGCCAGCAGCCAAGGGGCAGGGGCCTATGGCTACACCTTC.

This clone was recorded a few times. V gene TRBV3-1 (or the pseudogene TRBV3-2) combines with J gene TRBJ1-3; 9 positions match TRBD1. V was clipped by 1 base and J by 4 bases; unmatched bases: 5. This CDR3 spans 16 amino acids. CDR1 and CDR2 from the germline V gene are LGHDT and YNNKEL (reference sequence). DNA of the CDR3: TGTGCCAGCAGCCAAGGCGGCGGGACAGGGGGAAACACCATATATTTT. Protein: CASSQGGGTGGNTIYF.

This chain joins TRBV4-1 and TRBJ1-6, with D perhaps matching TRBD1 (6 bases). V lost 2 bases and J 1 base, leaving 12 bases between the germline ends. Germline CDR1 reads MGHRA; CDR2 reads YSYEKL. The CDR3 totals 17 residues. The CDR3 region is CASSQNLRGSYNSPLHF. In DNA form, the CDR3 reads TGCGCCAGCAGCCAAAACCTAAGGGGGTCCTATAATTCACCCCTCCACTTT.

The CDR3 is CAIQTSGKYNEQFF. CDR3 bases: TGTGCCATACAGACTAGCGGAAAATACAATGAGCAGTTCTTC. This rearrangement joins TRBV10-3 to TRBJ2-1, with TRBD2 matching over 9 bases. The V gene end was trimmed by 9 bases and the J gene end by 4 bases; junction bases not matched to a gene: 7. This CDR3 comprises 14 residues. Germline lookup yields CDR1 ENHRY and CDR2 SYGVKD.

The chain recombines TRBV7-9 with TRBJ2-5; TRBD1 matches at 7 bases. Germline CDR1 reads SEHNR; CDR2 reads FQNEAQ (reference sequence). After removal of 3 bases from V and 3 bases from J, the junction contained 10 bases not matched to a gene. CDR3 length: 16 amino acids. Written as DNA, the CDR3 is TGTGCCAGCAGCTTGCTCGGGACAGAAGTAAAAGAGACCCAGTACTTC. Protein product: CASSLLGTEVKETQYF.

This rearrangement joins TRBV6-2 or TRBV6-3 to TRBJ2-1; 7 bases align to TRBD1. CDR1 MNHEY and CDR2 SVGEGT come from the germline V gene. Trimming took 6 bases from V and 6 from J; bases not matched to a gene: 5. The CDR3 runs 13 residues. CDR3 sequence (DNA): TGTGCCAGCAGCCTACAGGGGTTCAATGAGCAGTTCTTC. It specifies CASSLQGFNEQFF.

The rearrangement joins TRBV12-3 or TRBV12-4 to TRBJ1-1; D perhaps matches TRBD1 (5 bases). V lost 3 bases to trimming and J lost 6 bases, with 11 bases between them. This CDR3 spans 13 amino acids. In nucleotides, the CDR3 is TGTGCCAGCAGTTTTAACGTCAGGGCTGAAGCTTTCTTT. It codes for CASSFNVRAEAFF.

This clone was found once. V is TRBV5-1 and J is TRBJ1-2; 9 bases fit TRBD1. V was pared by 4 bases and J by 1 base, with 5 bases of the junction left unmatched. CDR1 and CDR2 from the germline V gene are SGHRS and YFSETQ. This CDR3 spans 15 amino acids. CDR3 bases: TGCGCCAGCAGCCCGCGGACAGGGGATAACTATGGCTACACCTTC. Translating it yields CASSPRTGDNYGYTF.

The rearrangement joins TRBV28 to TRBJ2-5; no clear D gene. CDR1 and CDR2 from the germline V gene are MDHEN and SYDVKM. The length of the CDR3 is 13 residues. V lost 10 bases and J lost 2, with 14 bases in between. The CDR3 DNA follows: TGTGCCACCAGAGGAGCGTTACAAGAGACCCAGTACTTC. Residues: CATRGALQETQYF.